This is a list of T cell receptor beta chains from one sample in a study of blood T cell repertoires in COVID-19. Using immunoSEQ multiplex PCR, the repertoire was profiled, and TCRdb retains in-frame clones only, with some absent. The sample shows 150,000 or so clones, 75% to 90% of them seen only once. Sequencing was done on a sample of peripheral blood. Every receptor here comes from a human donor in a cohort sampled during active COVID-19. Each CDR3 is given with its conserved first and last residue. The D gene is left open where the match is weak. Size is omitted from some rows. Given values are once, few, many or a class for expanded clones.

D	size	V	length	J	DNA	CDR3
-	once	TRBV19	15	TRBJ2-3	TGTGCCAGTAGTACACTTACAGGGCGCACAGATACGCAGTATTTT	CASSTLTGRTDTQYF
-	-	TRBV5-5	14	TRBJ2-7	TGTGCCAGCAGCTTCCGGGACACACTCTACGAGCAGTACTTC	CASSFRDTLYEQYF
TRBD1	-	TRBV10-3	13	TRBJ1-4	TGTGCCATCGGACGGGACAGGGAGGAAAAACTGTTTTTT	CAIGRDREEKLFF
TRBD1	-	TRBV10-1	15	TRBJ1-1	TGCGCCAGCAGTGAGAGGAGGGGGCGATTTTCTGAAGCTTTCTTT	CASSERRGRFSEAFF
-	-	TRBV19	12	TRBJ1-1	TGTGCCAGTAGTATAGATCGAGGGCTAGCTTTCTTT	CASSIDRGLAFF
TRBD2	-	TRBV2	17	TRBJ2-3	TGTGCCAGCAAACGACTAGCGGGGGCCTATAGCACAGATACGCAGTATTTT	CASKRLAGAYSTDTQYF
TRBD2	-	TRBV7-2	16	TRBJ2-1	TGTGCCAGCAGCTTAGCCCTAGCGGGGAGCTACAATGAGCAGTTCTTC	CASSLALAGSYNEQFF
-	-	TRBV7-8	13	TRBJ2-5	TGTGCCATCATGAACCAACGGGAAGAGACCCAGTACTTC	CAIMNQREETQYF
-	-	TRBV10-1	14	TRBJ2-7	TGCGCCAGCAGTGGGGAGGGGGACCCCTACGAGCAGTACTTC	CASSGEGDPYEQYF
TRBD2	-	TRBV5-6	17	TRBJ2-2	TGTGCCAGCAGCTTGGAACTAGCGGGGGTGGCGGCCGGGGAGCTGTTTTTT	CASSLELAGVAAGELFF
-	few	TRBV5-5	13	TRBJ2-7	TGTGCCAGCAGCAGACTTTCTACCCCCGAGCAGTACTTC	CASSRLSTPEQYF
TRBD1	-	TRBV7-9	15	TRBJ1-1	TGTGCCAGCAGCCTGACAGGGTCGGGACACGCTGAAGCTTTCTTT	CASSLTGSGHAEAFF
-	-	TRBV5-1	15	TRBJ2-1	TGCGCCAGCAGCTTGGAACGACATGAATACAATGAGCAGTTCTTC	CASSLERHEYNEQFF
TRBD2	-	TRBV5-6	15	TRBJ2-5	TGTGCCAGCAGCTTGAAGCGGGGATTACAAGAGACCCAGTACTTC	CASSLKRGLQETQYF
-	-	TRBV9	15	TRBJ1-1	TGTGCCAGCAGCGTAGGGACAGACATTTGGACTGAAGCTTTCTTT	CASSVGTDIWTEAFF
TRBD1	few	TRBV28	18	TRBJ1-3	TGTGCCAGCAGTGGGTCTACCCAAGGGGGCATTCCTGGAAACACCATATATTTT	CASSGSTQGGIPGNTIYF
-	-	TRBV20-1	10	TRBJ2-5	TGCAGTGCCCCCATGGAGACCCAGTACTTC	CSAPMETQYF
-	-	TRBV6-5	14	TRBJ2-1	TGTGCCATCGAGTGGGCACAGGGCCTCAATGAGCAGTTCTTC	CAIEWAQGLNEQFF
-	few	TRBV28	15	TRBJ2-3	TGTGCCAGCAGTCCACCGGGGGATCGCACAGATACGCAGTATTTT	CASSPPGDRTDTQYF
-	-	TRBV12-3/TRBV12-4	13	TRBJ1-1	TGTGCCAGCAGTTTGGAGGGGAACACTGAAGCTTTCTTT	CASSLEGNTEAFF
TRBD1	-	TRBV7-8	13	TRBJ1-3	TGTGCCAGCACCGACAGGGGGGGAAACACCATATATTTT	CASTDRGGNTIYF
TRBD1	-	TRBV7-2	16	TRBJ2-7	TGTGCCAGCAGCTTAGCCGCACCCGGGACAGGGGTCGAGCAGTACTTC	CASSLAAPGTGVEQYF
-	-	TRBV7-9	14	TRBJ1-2	TGTGCCAGCAGCCTTGGGGGGAATTACTATGGCTACACCTTC	CASSLGGNYYGYTF
-	once	TRBV6-5	13	TRBJ2-7	TGTGCCAGCAGTTACCGTGAGCACTACGAGCAGTACTTC	CASSYREHYEQYF
-	-	TRBV6-6	13	TRBJ2-3	TGTGCCAGCAGCCCCCCCCTTACAGATACGCAGTATTTT	CASSPPLTDTQYF
-	-	TRBV7-3	14	TRBJ2-7	TGTGCCAGCAGCTTTAGCGGTTCGGCTGGCGAGCAGTACTTC	CASSFSGSAGEQYF
-	once	TRBV6-5	14	TRBJ1-2	TGTGCCAGCGGCCTCGAGGGTAGGAGGGGGGGTGACACCTTC	CASGLEGRRGGDTF
TRBD1	once	TRBV19	15	TRBJ2-3	TGTGCCAGTACCCCCAGGGGGAGAGGCACAGATACGCAGTATTTT	CASTPRGRGTDTQYF
TRBD2	few	TRBV7-8	17	TRBJ2-5	TGTGCCAGCAGCTTAGGCTGGGGACTAGCGGTCCAAGAGACCCAGTACTTC	CASSLGWGLAVQETQYF
-	few	TRBV7-2	14	TRBJ1-5	TGTGCCAGCAGCTTAGCGCAGGGCAATCAGCCCCAGCATTTT	CASSLAQGNQPQHF
TRBD2	-	TRBV19	18	TRBJ2-6	TGTGCCAGTAGAGCCCCAGCGGGGAGCAAATCTGGGGCCAACGTCCTGACTTTC	CASRAPAGSKSGANVLTF
TRBD2	-	TRBV10-2	16	TRBJ2-6	TGCGCCGTTGGGCTAGCGGGAACCTCTGGGGCCAACGTCCTGACTTTC	CAVGLAGTSGANVLTF
-	-	TRBV6-5	15	TRBJ2-7	TGTGCCAGCAGCGCCTCCGGACAGAATTACTACGAGCAGTACTTC	CASSASGQNYYEQYF
-	-	TRBV3-1/TRBV3-2	13	TRBJ1-2	TGTGCCAGCAGCCGGGAGCGCTCGAACGGCTACACCTTC	CASSRERSNGYTF